Each of the 28 T cell receptor beta chains below was sequenced from the same sample in a study of blood T cell repertoires in COVID-19. Using immunoSEQ multiplex PCR, the repertoire was profiled, and TCRdb retains in-frame clones only, with some absent. The sample has about 190,000 clones, under 90% seen once. The sequenced material came from peripheral blood. These receptors were obtained from a young man with active or convalescent COVID-19.

This clone has a single count. This chain joins TRBV19 and TRBJ2-7, with 9 bases fitting TRBD1. V lost 2 bases to trimming and J lost 7 bases; unmatched junction nucleotides: 9. CDR3 length equals 15 residues. Germline V gene sequence: CDR1 LNHDA, CDR2 SQIVND (reference sequence). The CDR3 sequence is CASSISPGQGTEQYF. CDR3 coding DNA: TGTGCCAGTAGTATATCCCCGGGACAGGGAACTGAGCAGTACTTC.

In this sample, this clone turned up once. V and J are TRBV2 and TRBJ1-2; D is perhaps TRBD1 (5 bases). The V and J ends lost 2 bases and 5 bases respectively, with 6 bases between them. Germline V gives CDR1 SNHLY, CDR2 FYNNEI. The CDR3 runs to 12 residues. The CDR3 DNA follows: TGTGCCAGCAGTGAACAGGGTTATGGCTACACCTTC. This translates into CASSEQGYGYTF.

The chain recombines TRBV7-9 with TRBJ2-3; D might be TRBD2 (5 bases). V shed 5 bases and J shed 3 bases, with 18 bases lying between them. This CDR3 is 16 amino acids long. In germline, CDR1 is SEHNR, CDR2 FQNEAQ (reference sequence). For the CDR3, the DNA is TGTGCCAGCAGCCCCCGAATGGAGGCTTTTACAGATACGCAGTATTTT. This translates into CASSPRMEAFTDTQYF.

The chain joins TRBV4-3 to TRBJ2-5; 7 nucleotides match TRBD1. Germline CDR1 and CDR2: LGHNA and YSLEER. The CDR3 consists of 14 residues. The junction had 7 bases not matched to a gene; V was cut back by 1 base and J by 8 bases. CDR3 nucleotides: TGCGCCAGCAGCCAAGCTCCGACAGGGCGAACCCAGTACTTC. Its protein product is CASSQAPTGRTQYF.

The chain employs TRBV10-3 and TRBJ1-5; the D gene is possibly TRBD1 (5 bases). The V gene lost 2 bases and the J gene lost 7 bases, with 12 bases spanning the gap. CDR1 is ENHRY and CDR2 is SYGVKD in the germline V gene. The CDR3 runs to 14 residues. DNA for the CDR3: TGTGCCATCAGTGAGCTCAGGGTTGGGCAGCCCCAGCATTTT. This gives the protein CAISELRVGQPQHF.

The table lists this clone with many counts. V usage is TRBV14 and J usage is TRBJ2-2, with TRBD1 matching over 10 bases. This CDR3 is built from 15 residues. Germline trimming cut 3 bases from V and 4 bases from J; bases unmatched to any gene: 2. Germline V gives CDR1 SGHDN, CDR2 FVKESK. Written as DNA, the CDR3 is TGTGCCAGCAGCCAGCGACAGGGGGCCACCGGGGAGCTGTTTTTT. This translates into CASSQRQGATGELFF.

The chain uses TRBV27 and TRBJ2-7; 8 nucleotides match TRBD2. With V trimmed by 7 bases and J by 4 bases, 6 bases remained unmatched. The CDR3 spans 13 residues. The germline V gene has CDR1 MNHEY and CDR2 SMNVEV (reference sequence). In DNA, the CDR3 is TGTGCCAGCACGGGACTAGGGACTTACGAGCAGTACTTC. This codes for CASTGLGTYEQYF.

The V and J genes are TRBV3-1 (or the pseudogene TRBV3-2) and TRBJ1-1, with 7 bases fitting TRBD1. CDR1 and CDR2 from the germline V gene are LGHDT and YNNKEL (reference sequence). Germline trimming cut 4 bases from V and 1 base from J; bases unmatched to any gene: 12. The CDR3 length is 17 residues. The CDR3 sequence is CASSLVALQGTNTEAFF. CDR3 in DNA: TGTGCCAGCAGCCTAGTGGCCTTACAGGGGACGAACACTGAAGCTTTCTTT.

The chain couples TRBV15 to TRBJ1-4; 10 nucleotides line up with TRBD1. Germline V gives CDR1 LNHNV, CDR2 YYDKDF (reference sequence). Losses at the gene ends were 6 bases for V and 6 bases for J; bases not matched to a gene: 10. This CDR3 is built from 16 residues. The CDR3 region is CATRGGAGTGDEKLFF. The CDR3 DNA is TGTGCCACCAGGGGGGGTGCCGGGACAGGGGATGAAAAACTGTTTTTT.

The genes are TRBV11-2 and TRBJ1-1; TRBD1 matches at 9 bases. Germline V gene lookup returns CDR1 SGHAT and CDR2 FQNNGV. The CDR3 extends over 14 amino acids. J lost 6 bases, V lost 5 bases, and 7 bases had no gene match. CDR3 sequence: CASSPQGAGAEAFF. In DNA form, the CDR3 reads TGTGCCAGCAGCCCACAGGGGGCAGGCGCTGAAGCTTTCTTT.

This rearrangement joins TRBV13 to TRBJ2-1; 11 positions agree with TRBD2. The CDR3 runs to 17 residues. Germline V gene sequence: CDR1 PRHDT, CDR2 FYEKMQ (reference sequence). Trimming took 2 bases from V and 7 from J; bases not matched to a gene: 10. CDR3 amino acids: CASSLPPSGGPRNEQFF. The CDR3 bases are TGTGCCAGCAGCTTACCCCCTAGCGGGGGGCCACGTAATGAGCAGTTCTTC.

The chain carries TRBV6-2 or TRBV6-3 and TRBJ1-1; D might be TRBD1 (5 bases). This CDR3 is built from 15 residues. Germline CDR1 and CDR2: MNHEY and SVGEGT. V lost 2 bases, J lost 6 bases, and 16 bases lay in between. CDR3 DNA sequence: TGTGCCAGCAGTTACCTGCCCAAGGGGATTCCTGAAGCTTTCTTT. The encoded protein is CASSYLPKGIPEAFF.

V is TRBV6-1 and J is TRBJ2-5, with D maybe TRBD1 (5 bases). From germline, CDR1 is MNHNS and CDR2 SASEGT. Trimming stripped 2 bases from V and 6 bases from J, with 10 bases between. This CDR3 has 13 amino acids. As DNA, the CDR3 is TGTGCCAGCAGTGAATTGCACAGGAAGACCCAGTACTTC. Translating gives CASSELHRKTQYF.

This rearrangement joins TRBV5-6 to TRBJ1-1, with D unclear. V lost 0 bases, J lost 1 base, and 4 bases lay in between. This CDR3 spans 13 amino acids. CDR1 and CDR2 (germline): SGHDT, YYEEEE. DNA for the CDR3: TGTGCCAGCAGCTTGGCCGGGAACACTGAAGCTTTCTTT. Protein sequence: CASSLAGNTEAFF.

This clone appeared a few times. This chain connects TRBV7-9 to TRBJ2-2; 8 bases align to TRBD1. The V and J ends lost 5 bases and 3 bases, in that order; junction bases with no gene match: 8. Germline loops: CDR1 SEHNR, CDR2 FQNEAQ (reference sequence). The CDR3 loop spans 16 amino acids. CDR3 nucleotides: TGTGCCAGCAGCCCCCACCTGGACAGGGACACCGGGGAGCTGTTTTTT. It specifies CASSPHLDRDTGELFF.

This rearrangement joins TRBV5-1 to TRBJ1-1; a possible D gene is TRBD1 (5 bases). The CDR3 runs to 13 residues. V was trimmed by 2 bases and J by 3 bases, leaving 8 bases between them. Germline V lookup: CDR1 SGHRS, CDR2 YFSETQ. The CDR3 here is CASSLGDYTEAFF. CDR3 nucleotide sequence: TGCGCCAGCAGCTTAGGGGACTACACTGAAGCTTTCTTT. Combining the CDR3 with reference TRBV5-1 and TRBJ1-1 gives the whole variable domain KAGVTQTPRYLIKTRGQQVTLSCSPISGHRSVSWYQQTPGQGLQFLFEYFSETQRNKGNFPGRFSGRQFSNSRSEMNVSTLELGDSALYLCASSLGDYTEAFFGQGTRLTVV.

The chain uses TRBV30 and TRBJ2-2; D is perhaps TRBD1 (7 bases). Trimming removed 1 base from V and 0 bases from J, with 21 bases in between. CDR1 is GTSNPN, CDR2 SVGIG, per germline (reference sequence). CDR3 length: 19 residues. In DNA form, the CDR3 reads TGTGCCTGGAGTGCAGGGGGGAATGGGCTAGCTACGAACACCGGGGAGCTGTTTTTT. Translating gives CAWSAGGNGLATNTGELFF.

This clone has more than one count but fewer than ten. This chain connects TRBV16 to TRBJ1-2, with D tentatively TRBD1 (6 bases). Trimming took off 1 base at V and 7 bases at J, with 19 bases between the two ends. From germline, CDR1 is KGHSY and CDR2 FQNENV. The length of the CDR3 is 16 residues. The CDR3 bases are TGTGCCAGCAGCCAATTATCGGCAGGGGAGTCGGGTGGCTACACCTTC. The encoded protein is CASSQLSAGESGGYTF.

This chain links TRBV5-4 with TRBJ1-4; D perhaps matches TRBD1 (6 bases). V lost 4 bases and J lost 4, with 14 bases in between. Germline V gene data show CDR1 as SGHNT and CDR2 as YYREEE (reference sequence). CDR3 length: 15 residues. The CDR3 region has the DNA TGTGCCAGCAGCCACGCGGACAGACTTAATGAAAAACTGTTTTTT. This translates into CASSHADRLNEKLFF.

This clone was found a few times. The chain employs TRBV28 and TRBJ2-1; a possible D gene is TRBD2 (6 bases). CDR1 is MDHEN and CDR2 is SYDVKM in the germline V gene. The CDR3 is 13 amino acids. V shed 3 bases and J shed 10 bases, with 13 bases lying between them. CDR3 nucleotide sequence: TGTGCCAGCAGTTTGCGATCGGGAGCGGAGCAGTTCTTC. Its protein is CASSLRSGAEQFF.

The chain joins TRBV12-1 to TRBJ1-6; the D call in the table, TRBD1, was not verified against the DNA. TRBV12-1 is a listed pseudogene. The CDR3 length is 18 residues. The CDR3 sequence is CASSSHRAIQGADSPLHF. The CDR3 DNA reads as TGTGCCAGCAGCTCACACCGCGCGATCCAGGGGGCAGATTCACCCCTCCACTTT.

CDR3 in DNA: TGCGCCAGCAGCCAAGAAGGGACAGGGGCTGGAAACACCATATATTTT. As protein: CASSQEGTGAGNTIYF. The V and J genes are TRBV4-1 and TRBJ1-3, with TRBD1 identical over 10 bases. CDR3 length: 16 amino acids. With 0 bases clipped from V and 2 bases from J, the junction kept 1 base outside the gene matches. CDR1 and CDR2 (germline): MGHRA, YSYEKL.

The rearrangement uses TRBV7-3 and TRBJ2-2; 9 bases match TRBD2. Germline CDR1 and CDR2: SGHTA and FQGTGA. This CDR3 has 16 amino acids. The J segment lost 6 bases and the V segment lost 1 base, leaving 6 bases of the junction unmatched. CDR3 loop: CASSLMSSGAPGELFF. CDR3 nucleotides: TGTGCCAGCAGCTTAATGTCTAGCGGGGCCCCCGGGGAGCTGTTTTTT.

J is TRBJ2-2 and V is TRBV5-8, with D perhaps matching TRBD1 (5 bases). Deletions cut 1 base from V and 7 bases from J, with 11 bases between. CDR3 length: 14 residues. The germline V gene has CDR1 SGHTS and CDR2 YDEGEE. The CDR3 loop is CASSLLGAGGELFF. CDR3 DNA sequence: TGTGCCAGCAGCTTGTTAGGGGCCGGCGGGGAGCTGTTTTTT.

The V and J genes are TRBV5-1 and TRBJ1-6, with 9 nucleotides matching TRBD1. The V and J ends lost 4 bases and 9 bases, in that order; junction bases with no gene match: 5. Germline V gene lookup returns CDR1 SGHRS and CDR2 YFSETQ. CDR3 length: 14 residues. CDR3 loop: CASSQGQGASPLHF. The CDR3 DNA reads TGCGCCAGCAGCCAGGGACAGGGCGCTTCACCCCTCCACTTT.

The rearrangement links TRBV6-5 to TRBJ2-7, with a tentative D call TRBD1 (5 bases). Trimming left V 7 bases short and J 1 base short, with 11 bases between. The length of the CDR3 is 13 residues. Germline CDR1 and CDR2: MNHEY and SVGAGI. CDR3 sequence (DNA): TGTGCCAGCAACCAGGGCAGGTCCTACGAGCAGTACGTC. It specifies CASNQGRSYEQYV.

The chain recombines TRBV19 with TRBJ1-4; D not resolved. V lost 9 bases to trimming and J lost 8 bases, with 19 bases between them. The CDR3 sequence is 14 residues long. Looked up from germline, CDR1 is LNHDA and CDR2 is SQIVND (reference sequence). The CDR3 nucleotides are TGTGCCAGCAAGACGGCTCGCGGAATGGAAAAACTGTTTTTT. This codes for CASKTARGMEKLFF.

This chain links TRBV14 with TRBJ2-7; tentative D call: TRBD2 (7 bases). V was trimmed by 4 bases and J by 2 bases, leaving 12 bases between them. Germline CDR1 SGHDN, CDR2 FVKESK. The CDR3 is 14 residues long. CDR3 DNA sequence: TGTGCCAGCAGCCTTAGGGGGGGGGCCTACGAGCAGTACGTC. Its protein product is CASSLRGGAYEQYV.